One sample yielded the 29 T cell receptor beta chains listed below, sequenced in a study of high-grade serous ovarian cancer treatment subgroups. Measured with immunoSEQ multiplex PCR; TCRdb has only the in-frame clones, and not every one. The profile shows 3,500 to 4,500 clones, approximately 79% of them singletons. The tumor samples were collected prior to definitive surgery or chemotherapy. Material for sequencing was tumor tissue. These receptor sequences come from a human donor with high-grade serous ovarian cancer.

The rearrangement links TRBV13 to TRBJ1-2; D remains unclear. The ends were cut back, 4 bases at V and 0 bases at J, with 18 bases in the middle. The CDR3 spans 17 residues. Per germline, CDR1 PRHDT and CDR2 FYEKMQ (reference sequence). The chain's CDR3 is CASSCPAPGLANYGYTF. DNA of the CDR3: TGTGCCAGCAGCTGCCCCGCCCCGGGCCTAGCTAACTATGGCTACACCTTC.

The V gene is TRBV10-3, the J gene TRBJ1-2; 9 bases line up with TRBD1. V dropped 6 bases and J dropped 0; count of bases not matched to a gene: 5. The germline gives CDR1 ENHRY, CDR2 SYGVKD. CDR3 length: 15 amino acids. The CDR3 DNA follows: TGTGCCATCAGGGCCGGGACAGGGACTAACTATGGCTACACCTTC. Protein product: CAIRAGTGTNYGYTF.

This chain connects TRBV4-1 to TRBJ2-7; D is perhaps TRBD2 (6 bases). There are 15 residues in the CDR3. Germline V gives CDR1 MGHRA, CDR2 YSYEKL. Between the trimmed V and J ends, which lost 1 base and 4 bases, there was a span of 14 bases. This CDR3 reads CASSQVPGRIYEQYF. CDR3 DNA: TGCGCCAGCAGCCAAGTCCCCGGGAGAATATACGAGCAGTACTTC.

The V and J genes are TRBV6-5 and TRBJ2-3, with D possibly being TRBD2 (5 bases). The V gene's germline CDR1 is MNHEY and CDR2 SVGAGI. The CDR3 has 13 residues. With 7 bases removed from V and 1 base from J, the gap between germline ends came to 9 bases. The CDR3 region is CASKVGGTDTQYF. The DNA for the CDR3 is TGTGCCAGCAAGGTGGGAGGCACAGATACGCAGTATTTT.

V usage is TRBV7-6 and J usage is TRBJ2-7, with D perhaps matching TRBD1 or TRBD2 (5 bases each). Looked up from germline, CDR1 is SGHVS and CDR2 is FNYEAQ. The CDR3 is made up of 13 amino acids. V gave up 4 bases and J gave up 3 bases, with 10 bases separating them. CDR3 nucleotides: TGTGCCAGCAGCTCGGGACCAAACTACGAGCAGTACTTC. Translated: CASSSGPNYEQYF.

In this sample, this clone turned up once. V is TRBV6-5 and J is TRBJ1-4; D unclear. This CDR3 is built from 14 residues. CDR1 and CDR2 (germline): MNHEY, SVGAGI. Trimming removed 6 bases at V and 10 bases at J, with 18 bases between. CDR3 coding DNA: TGTGCCAGCAGCCCGTCCGGTTCCGTCGTAAAACTGTTTTTT. The encoded protein is CASSPSGSVVKLFF.

This chain links TRBV5-6 with TRBJ1-2, with TRBD1 matching 7 bases. The CDR3 has 16 residues. V lost 4 bases, J lost 3 bases, and 12 bases stayed unmatched. Germline CDR1 and CDR2: SGHDT and YYEEEE. Here the CDR3 DNA reads TGTGCCAGCAGCCCAACCGGGACAGCTATGCACTATGGCTACACCTTC. Translated, it gives CASSPTGTAMHYGYTF.

The chain is built from TRBV7-9 and TRBJ2-4; D gene unclear. V shed 0 bases and J shed 0 bases, with 9 bases lying between them. The length of the CDR3 is 16 residues. The V gene's germline CDR1 is SEHNR and CDR2 FQNEAQ (reference sequence). CDR3 sequence (DNA): TGTGCCAGCAGCTTAGCGCTCAGTCTAGCCAAAAACATTCAGTACTTC. Translation: CASSLALSLAKNIQYF. The full variable domain, completed using reference TRBV7-9 and TRBJ2-4, is DTGVSQNPRHKITKRGQNVTFRCDPISEHNRLYWYRQTLGQGPEFLTYFQNEAQLEKSRLLSDRFSAERPKGSFSTLEIQRTEQGDSAMYLCASSLALSLAKNIQYFGAGTRLSVL.

This clone was picked up one time. This chain uses TRBV4-3 with TRBJ2-3; weak D call: TRBD2 (6 bases). The CDR3 loop spans 17 amino acids. V was cut by 4 bases and J by 0 bases, with 17 bases left in between. Per germline, CDR1 LGHNA and CDR2 YSLEER. CDR3 sequence reads: CASSPSGGSGSTDTQYF. The DNA of the CDR3 is TGCGCCAGCAGCCCCTCCGGGGGTAGCGGTAGCACAGATACGCAGTATTTT.

This rearrangement joins TRBV25-1 to TRBJ2-1; 10 bases are a match to TRBD1. The CDR3 sequence is 17 residues long. The trim removed 0 bases at V and 5 bases at J, leaving 7 bases unmatched. The V gene's germline CDR1 is MGHDK and CDR2 SYGVNS. In nucleotides, the CDR3 is TGTGCCAGCAGTGAATATGCGGGACAGGGGACGCACAATGAGCAGTTCTTC. This sequence encodes CASSEYAGQGTHNEQFF.

The CDR3 bases are TGTGCCAGCAGCTTAGAACTAGCGGGGCTAAACATTCAGTACTTC. Translated: CASSLELAGLNIQYF. The chain uses TRBV7-9 and TRBJ2-4, with 10 bases lining up with TRBD2. The CDR3 contains 15 residues. Per the germline V gene, CDR1 is SEHNR and CDR2 is FQNEAQ (reference sequence). The ends lost 1 base at V and 6 bases at J; junction bases unmatched: 3. Full variable domain (remainder filled in from reference TRBV7-9 and TRBJ2-4): DTGVSQNPRHKITKRGQNVTFRCDPISEHNRLYWYRQTLGQGPEFLTYFQNEAQLEKSRLLSDRFSAERPKGSFSTLEIQRTEQGDSAMYLCASSLELAGLNIQYFGAGTRLSVL.

The CDR3 bases are TGTGCCATCATTAACCAGGACAGGCCCTACGAGCAGTACTTC. As protein: CAIINQDRPYEQYF. The chain has TRBV10-3 and TRBJ2-5, with 7 nucleotides matching TRBD1. Near its end, the DNA agrees better with TRBJ2-7, so the J call may be wrong. There are 14 residues in the CDR3. Germline CDR1 ENHRY, CDR2 SYGVKD.

The chain couples TRBV5-5 to TRBJ2-7; D is ambiguous. Trimming stripped 1 base from V and 2 bases from J, with 13 bases between. The germline gives CDR1 SGHKS, CDR2 YYEKEE (reference sequence). The CDR3 has 15 amino acids. CDR3 sequence reads: CASSLSHHSTYEQYF. CDR3 nucleotides: TGTGCCAGCAGCTTGTCCCACCATAGCACCTACGAGCAGTACTTC.

The chain combines TRBV5-1 with TRBJ1-2, with a weak D call TRBD1 (5 bases). Germline lookup yields CDR1 SGHRS and CDR2 YFSETQ. This CDR3 spans 15 amino acids. Trimming removed 1 base from V and 0 bases from J, with 10 bases in between. The CDR3 DNA reads as TGCGCCAGCAGCTTGTCAGGGATGACTAACTATGGCTACACCTTC. This translates into CASSLSGMTNYGYTF.

This rearrangement joins TRBV9 to TRBJ1-5, with a tentative D call TRBD1 (5 bases). Germline V lookup: CDR1 SGDLS, CDR2 YYNGEE. Trimming removed 0 bases at V and 4 bases at J, with 8 bases between. There are 14 residues in the CDR3. CDR3 bases: TGTGCCAGCAGCGTAGCCCCAGGGAATCAGCCCCAGCATTTT. Its protein is CASSVAPGNQPQHF.

The CDR3 spells CASSLGSGWSEQYF. The CDR3 DNA reads as TGCGCCAGCAGCTTGGGTTCAGGGTGGTCCGAGCAGTACTTC. The chain joins TRBV5-1 to TRBJ2-7, with D possibly matching TRBD1 (5 bases). V was pared by 0 bases and J by 6 bases, with 13 bases between. CDR1 SGHRS and CDR2 YFSETQ come from the germline V gene. The CDR3 runs 14 residues.

The V and J genes are TRBV4-3 and TRBJ1-3; 9 bases fit TRBD1. Trimming cost V 4 bases and J 7 bases; bases outside gene matches: 2. Germline V gives CDR1 LGHNA, CDR2 YSLEER. The CDR3 length is 13 residues. The CDR3 DNA reads as TGCGCCAGCAGCCTCGGACAGGGGAACACCATATATTTT. Translating it yields CASSLGQGNTIYF.

Regarding this clone: Mismatch with germline at one junction end may stem from a read error. This chain joins TRBV9 and TRBJ2-7; 8 nucleotides match TRBD2. The CDR3 is 12 amino acids. Germline lookup yields CDR1 SGDLS and CDR2 YYNGEE. The CDR3 reads CASSADSGTRHF. The CDR3 bases are TGTGCCAGCAGCGCCGACTCCGGGACTAGGCACTTC.

The rearrangement joins TRBV4-2 to TRBJ2-7; 8 bases are a match to TRBD1. In germline, CDR1 is LGHNA, CDR2 YNFKEQ. There are 16 residues in the CDR3. V lost 3 bases and J lost 6; bases outside the gene matches: 13. CDR3 in amino acids: CASSQMKDRASGEQYF. The CDR3 nucleotides are TGTGCCAGCAGCCAGATGAAGGACAGGGCTTCTGGCGAGCAGTACTTC.

The rearrangement links TRBV7-6 to TRBJ2-2; 10 positions agree with TRBD1. J lost 4 bases, V lost 5 bases, and 4 bases had no gene match. There are 15 residues in the CDR3. Germline lookup yields CDR1 SGHVS and CDR2 FNYEAQ. The CDR3 loop reads CASSLGTGVTGELFF. CDR3 DNA sequence: TGTGCCAGCAGCCTAGGGACAGGGGTCACCGGGGAGCTGTTTTTT.

The rearrangement uses TRBV11-2 and TRBJ1-6, with TRBD1 as a possible D gene (5 bases). The CDR3 totals 15 residues. Per the germline V gene, CDR1 is SGHAT and CDR2 is FQNNGV. With 5 bases removed from V and 0 bases from J, the gap between germline ends came to 8 bases. The CDR3 is CASSGTSSYNSPLHF. The DNA for the CDR3 is TGTGCCAGCAGCGGGACTAGCTCCTATAATTCACCCCTCCACTTT.

Notes on this clone: At the DNA level, this CDR3 is encoded by other sequences in the same sample as well. This CDR3 is CASSVEQGTNYGYTF. For the CDR3, the DNA is TGTGCCAGCAGCGTAGAGCAGGGGACTAACTATGGCTACACCTTC. The chain joins TRBV9 to TRBJ1-2, with a tentative D call TRBD1 (6 bases). The germline V gene has CDR1 SGDLS and CDR2 YYNGEE. This CDR3 is built from 15 residues. Between the trimmed V and J ends, which lost 0 bases and 0 bases, there was a span of 9 bases.

V gene TRBV10-3 combines with J gene TRBJ1-1, with a weak D call TRBD1 (5 bases). The CDR3 length is 13 residues. Germline values: CDR1 ENHRY, CDR2 SYGVKD. V lost 2 bases and J 4 bases, leaving 8 bases between the germline ends. The CDR3 here is CAISERGPTEAFF. CDR3 sequence (DNA): TGTGCCATCAGTGAGAGGGGTCCCACTGAAGCTTTCTTT.

V is TRBV7-3 and J is TRBJ2-5, with D uncertain. Germline loops: CDR1 SGHTA, CDR2 FQGTGA. V shed 7 bases and J shed 1 base, with 16 bases lying between them. CDR3 length: 15 amino acids. For the CDR3, the DNA is TGTGCCAGCACCAAAAGTGGGTGGGGCCAAGAGACCCAGTACTTC. Translating it yields CASTKSGWGQETQYF.

The chain employs TRBV29-1 and TRBJ1-1; 7 bases fit TRBD1. J gave up 6 bases and V 7 bases, and 5 bases lay outside the gene matches. Germline V gene lookup returns CDR1 SQVTM and CDR2 ANQGSEA. The CDR3 spans 11 residues. The CDR3: CSADQGAEAFF. As DNA, the CDR3 is TGCAGCGCCGACCAGGGGGCTGAAGCTTTCTTT.

The chain carries TRBV29-1 and TRBJ1-2, with D tentatively TRBD1 (5 bases). The V end was cut by 5 bases, the J end by 1 base, with 14 bases between. The CDR3 is 14 amino acids. Germline loops: CDR1 SQVTM, CDR2 ANQGSEA. The CDR3 here is CSVNTGTDNYGYTF. CDR3 bases: TGCAGCGTTAACACCGGGACCGATAACTATGGCTACACCTTC.

This chain uses TRBV10-3 with TRBJ2-5; D possibly corresponds to TRBD2 (6 bases). Trimming took off 2 bases at V and 5 bases at J, with 6 bases between the two ends. Germline V gene sequence: CDR1 ENHRY, CDR2 SYGVKD. The CDR3 extends over 12 amino acids. The CDR3 DNA is TGTGCCATCAGTGAGGGGGGGGAGACCCAGTACTTC. This encodes CAISEGGETQYF.

This clone was picked up a small number of times. V and J are TRBV6-4 and TRBJ2-1; TRBD2 might be the D (5 bases). The CDR3 has 13 residues. The germline CDR1 and CDR2 sequences are MRHNA and SNTAGT. The V and J ends lost 0 bases and 15 bases respectively, with 15 bases between them. The CDR3: CASSDSNGIAVFF. CDR3 nucleotides: TGTGCCAGCAGTGACTCTAACGGGATAGCCGTGTTCTTC.

The chain uses TRBV19 and TRBJ1-2, with D unresolved. Germline assignment: CDR1 LNHDA and CDR2 SQIVND (reference sequence). Deletions cut 7 bases from V and 1 base from J, with 19 bases between. This CDR3 has 16 amino acids. Written as DNA, the CDR3 is TGTGCCAGTACCCCGTCTGGCAGAGCTCTTAACTATGGCTACACCTTC. Its translation is CASTPSGRALNYGYTF.